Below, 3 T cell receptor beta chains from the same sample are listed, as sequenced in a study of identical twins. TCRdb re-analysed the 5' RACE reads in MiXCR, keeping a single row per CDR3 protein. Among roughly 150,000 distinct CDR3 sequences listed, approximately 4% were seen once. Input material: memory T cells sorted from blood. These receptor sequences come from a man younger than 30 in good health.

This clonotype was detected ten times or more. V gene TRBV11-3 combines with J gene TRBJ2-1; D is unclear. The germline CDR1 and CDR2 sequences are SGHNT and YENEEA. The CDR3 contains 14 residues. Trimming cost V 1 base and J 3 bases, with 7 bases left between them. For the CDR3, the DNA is TGTGCCAGCAGCTTAGCGGACCTCTACAATGAGCAGTTCTTC. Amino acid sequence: CASSLADLYNEQFF.

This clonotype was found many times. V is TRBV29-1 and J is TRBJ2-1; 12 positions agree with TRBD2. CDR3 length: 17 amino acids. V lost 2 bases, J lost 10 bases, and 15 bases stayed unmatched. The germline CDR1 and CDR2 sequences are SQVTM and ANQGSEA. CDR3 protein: CSVELFMGLAGGQEQFF. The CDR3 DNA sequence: TGCAGCGTTGAATTGTTCATGGGTCTAGCGGGAGGGCAAGAGCAGTTCTTC.

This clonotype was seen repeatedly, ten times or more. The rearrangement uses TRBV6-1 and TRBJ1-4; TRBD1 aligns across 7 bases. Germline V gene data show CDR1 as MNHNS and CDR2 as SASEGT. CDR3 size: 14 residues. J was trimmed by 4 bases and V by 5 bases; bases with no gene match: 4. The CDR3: CASSRQGNNEKLFF. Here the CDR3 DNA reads TGTGCCAGCAGTCGACAGGGCAATAATGAAAAACTGTTTTTT.